This T cell receptor beta chain was sequenced during a study of T cells in Graves' hyperthyroidism and ophthalmopathy. RNA transcripts provided the source from which TCR beta CDR3 regions were amplified. A first-round RT-PCR of the TCR CDR3 used the HTBI primer set. MiXCR, applied by TCRdb to the multiplex PCR reads, yields one record per CDR3 protein. Among 730,000 or so distinct CDR3 sequences listed, approximately 18% were seen once. V was pared by 4 bases and J by 0 bases, with 18 bases between. CDR3 length: 17 amino acids. CDR1 SGHDT and CDR2 YYEEEE come from the germline V gene. The genes are TRBV5-6 and TRBJ2-3, with D possibly TRBD2 on 7 matching bases. The sequenced sample consisted of blood. The source is a woman in her 50s with Graves' hyperthyroidism that later progressed to Graves' ophthalmopathy. In DNA form, the CDR3 reads TGTGCCAGCAGCAGGGACGTAGGGGGGGCGAGCACAGATACGCAGTATTTT. The encoded protein is CASSRDVGGASTDTQYF.